This T cell receptor beta chain originates from a study of cytomegalovirus exposure and HLA in healthy donors. General study points: Among the CMV-associated chains, a few were confirmed in vitro as specific for CMV antigens.

This table comes from immunoSEQ multiplex PCR, and its TCRdb copy is limited to in-frame clones, with some not included. Among 130,000 to 150,000 clones listed, 89% were seen once. There are 13 residues in the CDR3. V was clipped by 6 bases and J by 2 bases, with 10 bases between them. Germline V gives CDR1 MNHEY, CDR2 SVGAGI. To note about this clone: What it binds is not known.

Sequencing used PBMCs. This TCR derives from a woman aged 18-30 years in good health and CMV-seropositive. The chain joins TRBV6-5 to TRBJ1-2; no reliable D call. CDR3 sequence (DNA): TGTGCCAGCAGCCCCGGAGCAAACTATGGCTACACCTTC. This gives the protein CASSPGANYGYTF.